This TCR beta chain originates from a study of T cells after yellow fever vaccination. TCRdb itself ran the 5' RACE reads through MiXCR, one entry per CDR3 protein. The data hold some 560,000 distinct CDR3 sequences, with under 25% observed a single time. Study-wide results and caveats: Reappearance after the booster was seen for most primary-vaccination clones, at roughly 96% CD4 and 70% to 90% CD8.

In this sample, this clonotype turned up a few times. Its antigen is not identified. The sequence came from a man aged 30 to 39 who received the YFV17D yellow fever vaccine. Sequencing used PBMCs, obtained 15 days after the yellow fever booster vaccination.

CDR3 coding DNA: TGTGCCAGCAGTCGTGGGAGAGGACTGGGTGAGCAGTTCTTC. Its protein product is CASSRGRGLGEQFF. The genes are TRBV6-1 and TRBJ2-1; D is perhaps TRBD2 (5 bases). Germline-derived CDR1 and CDR2 are MNHNS and SASEGT. With 5 bases removed from V and 9 bases from J, the gap between germline ends came to 17 bases. There are 14 residues in the CDR3.